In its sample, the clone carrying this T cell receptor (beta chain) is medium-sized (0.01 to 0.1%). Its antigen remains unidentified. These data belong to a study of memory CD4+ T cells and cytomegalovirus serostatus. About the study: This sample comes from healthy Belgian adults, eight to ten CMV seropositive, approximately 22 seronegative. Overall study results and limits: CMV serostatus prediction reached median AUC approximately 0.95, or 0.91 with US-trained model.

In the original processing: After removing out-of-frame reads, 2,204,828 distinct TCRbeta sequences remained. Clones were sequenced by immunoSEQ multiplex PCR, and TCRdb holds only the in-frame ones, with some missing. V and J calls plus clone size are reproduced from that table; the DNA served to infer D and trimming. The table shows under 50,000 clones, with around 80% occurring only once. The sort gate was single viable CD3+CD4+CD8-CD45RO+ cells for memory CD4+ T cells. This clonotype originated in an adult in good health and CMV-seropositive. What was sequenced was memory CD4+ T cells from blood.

The CDR3, as DNA: TGTGCCAGCAGGGCTAGCGGGGGGGGCTACGAGCAGTACTTC. This codes for CASRASGGGYEQYF. V is TRBV2 and J is TRBJ2-7, with 12 nucleotides matching TRBD2. Trimming at V came to 6 bases and at J to 3 bases, leaving 3 bases not matched to a gene. CDR1 is SNHLY and CDR2 is FYNNEI in the germline V gene. This CDR3 region has 14 residues.